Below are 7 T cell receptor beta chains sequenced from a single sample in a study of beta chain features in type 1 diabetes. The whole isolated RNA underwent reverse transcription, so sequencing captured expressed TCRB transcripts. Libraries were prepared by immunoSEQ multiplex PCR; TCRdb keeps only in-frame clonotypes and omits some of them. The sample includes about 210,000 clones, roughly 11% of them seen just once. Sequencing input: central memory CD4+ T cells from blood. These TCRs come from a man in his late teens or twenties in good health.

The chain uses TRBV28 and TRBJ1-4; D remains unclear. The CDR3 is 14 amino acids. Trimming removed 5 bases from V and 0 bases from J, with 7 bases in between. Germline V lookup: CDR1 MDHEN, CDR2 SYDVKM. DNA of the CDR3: TGTGCCAGCAGTCTACCGACAACTAATGAAAAACTGTTTTTT. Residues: CASSLPTTNEKLFF.

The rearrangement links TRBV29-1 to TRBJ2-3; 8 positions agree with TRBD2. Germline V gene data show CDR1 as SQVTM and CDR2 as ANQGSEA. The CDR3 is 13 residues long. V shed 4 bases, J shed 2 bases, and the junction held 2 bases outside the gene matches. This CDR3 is CSVGGGYTDTQYF. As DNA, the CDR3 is TGCAGCGTTGGCGGGGGGTACACAGATACGCAGTATTTT.

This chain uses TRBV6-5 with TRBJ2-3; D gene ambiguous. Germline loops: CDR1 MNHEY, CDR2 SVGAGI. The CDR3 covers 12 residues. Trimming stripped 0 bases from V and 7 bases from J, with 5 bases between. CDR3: CASSYSGNTQYF. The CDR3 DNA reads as TGTGCCAGCAGTTACTCGGGAAATACGCAGTATTTT.

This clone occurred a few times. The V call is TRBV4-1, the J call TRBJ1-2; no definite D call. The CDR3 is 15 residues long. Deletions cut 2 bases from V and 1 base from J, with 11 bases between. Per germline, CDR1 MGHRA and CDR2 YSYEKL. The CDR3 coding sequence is TGCGCCAGCAGCCAAAATACCGGCGTTAACTATGGCTACACCTTC. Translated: CASSQNTGVNYGYTF.

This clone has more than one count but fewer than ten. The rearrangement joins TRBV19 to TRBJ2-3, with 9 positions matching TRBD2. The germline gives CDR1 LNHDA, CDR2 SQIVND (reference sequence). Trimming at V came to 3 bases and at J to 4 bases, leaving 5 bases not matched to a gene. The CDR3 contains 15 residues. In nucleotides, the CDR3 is TGTGCCAGTAGTATGTTAGCGGGAGTTGCAGATACGCAGTATTTT. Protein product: CASSMLAGVADTQYF.

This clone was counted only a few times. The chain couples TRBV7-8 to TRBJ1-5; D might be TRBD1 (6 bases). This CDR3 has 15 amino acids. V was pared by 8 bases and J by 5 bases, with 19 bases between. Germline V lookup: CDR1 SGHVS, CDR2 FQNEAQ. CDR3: CASGYMRTADQPQHF. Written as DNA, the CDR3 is TGTGCCAGCGGATACATGAGGACAGCCGATCAGCCCCAGCATTTT.

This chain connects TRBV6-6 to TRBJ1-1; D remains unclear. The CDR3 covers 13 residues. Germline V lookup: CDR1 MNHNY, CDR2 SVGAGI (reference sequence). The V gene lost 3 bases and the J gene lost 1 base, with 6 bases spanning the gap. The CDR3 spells CASSYGKNTEAFF. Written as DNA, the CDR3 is TGTGCCAGCAGTTATGGGAAGAACACTGAAGCTTTCTTT.